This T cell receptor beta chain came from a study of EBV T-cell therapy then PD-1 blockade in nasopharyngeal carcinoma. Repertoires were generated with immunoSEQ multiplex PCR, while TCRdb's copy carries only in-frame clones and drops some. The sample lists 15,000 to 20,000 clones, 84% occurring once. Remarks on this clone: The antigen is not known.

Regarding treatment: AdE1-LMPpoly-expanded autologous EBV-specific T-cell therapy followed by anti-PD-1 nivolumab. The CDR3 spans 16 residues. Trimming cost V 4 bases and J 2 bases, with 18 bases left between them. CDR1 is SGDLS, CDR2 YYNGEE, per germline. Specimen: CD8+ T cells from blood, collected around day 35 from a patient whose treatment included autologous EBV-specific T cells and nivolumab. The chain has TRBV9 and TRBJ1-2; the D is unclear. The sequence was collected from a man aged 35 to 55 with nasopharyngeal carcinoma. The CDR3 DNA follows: TGTGCCAGCAGCCCCGAATCCGAAGGGTGGAACTATGGCTACACCTTC. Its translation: CASSPESEGWNYGYTF.